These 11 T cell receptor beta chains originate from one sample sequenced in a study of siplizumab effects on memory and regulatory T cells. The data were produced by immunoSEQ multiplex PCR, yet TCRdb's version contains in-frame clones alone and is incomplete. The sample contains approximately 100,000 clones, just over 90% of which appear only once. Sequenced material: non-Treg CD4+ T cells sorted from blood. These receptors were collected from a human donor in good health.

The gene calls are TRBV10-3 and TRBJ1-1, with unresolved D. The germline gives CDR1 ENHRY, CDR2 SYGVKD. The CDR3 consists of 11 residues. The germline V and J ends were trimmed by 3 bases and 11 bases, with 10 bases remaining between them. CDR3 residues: CAISDLARAFF. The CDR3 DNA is TGTGCCATCAGTGACTTGGCTCGGGCTTTCTTT.

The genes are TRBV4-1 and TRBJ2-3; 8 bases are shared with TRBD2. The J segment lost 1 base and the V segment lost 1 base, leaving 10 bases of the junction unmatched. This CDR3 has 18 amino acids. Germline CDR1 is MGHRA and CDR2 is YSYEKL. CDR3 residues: CASSQVPRGGPGTDTQYF. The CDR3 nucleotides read TGCGCCAGCAGCCAAGTACCCCGGGGGGGGCCGGGCACAGATACGCAGTATTTT.

The CDR3 DNA reads as TGTGCCAGCAGCTTAGGCCCTAGCAGCCACAATGAGCAGTTCTTC. Translating it yields CASSLGPSSHNEQFF. The rearrangement links TRBV7-6 to TRBJ2-1; D might be TRBD2 (5 bases). The CDR3 contains 15 residues. The V gene's germline CDR1 is SGHVS and CDR2 FNYEAQ. V lost 1 base and J 5 bases, leaving 12 bases between the germline ends.

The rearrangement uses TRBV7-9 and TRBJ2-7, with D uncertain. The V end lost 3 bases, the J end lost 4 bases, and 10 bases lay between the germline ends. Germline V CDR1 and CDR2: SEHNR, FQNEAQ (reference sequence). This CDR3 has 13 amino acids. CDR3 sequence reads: CASSFTIGYEQYF. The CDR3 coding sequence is TGTGCCAGCAGCTTCACCATAGGGTACGAGCAGTACTTC.

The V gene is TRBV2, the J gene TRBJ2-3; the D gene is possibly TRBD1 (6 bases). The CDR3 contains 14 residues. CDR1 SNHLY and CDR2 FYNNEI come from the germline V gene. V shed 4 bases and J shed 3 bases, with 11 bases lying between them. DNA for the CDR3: TGTGCCAGCAGTGTGCCACAGGGTACAGATACGCAGTATTTT. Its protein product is CASSVPQGTDTQYF.

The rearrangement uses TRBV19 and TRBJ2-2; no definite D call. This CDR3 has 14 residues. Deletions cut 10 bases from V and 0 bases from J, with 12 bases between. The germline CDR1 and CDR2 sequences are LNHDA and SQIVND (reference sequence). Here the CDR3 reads CATSLLSNTGELFF. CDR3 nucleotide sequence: TGTGCCACCTCGTTGTTATCGAACACCGGGGAGCTGTTTTTT.

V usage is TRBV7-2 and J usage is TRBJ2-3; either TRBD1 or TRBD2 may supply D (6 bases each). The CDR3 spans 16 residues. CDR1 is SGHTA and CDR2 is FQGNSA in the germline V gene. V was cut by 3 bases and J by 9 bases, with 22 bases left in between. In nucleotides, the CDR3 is TGTGCCAGCAGCTTGCCGAAAAGGGAAGGGGGGCGGACGCAGTATTTT. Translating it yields CASSLPKREGGRTQYF.

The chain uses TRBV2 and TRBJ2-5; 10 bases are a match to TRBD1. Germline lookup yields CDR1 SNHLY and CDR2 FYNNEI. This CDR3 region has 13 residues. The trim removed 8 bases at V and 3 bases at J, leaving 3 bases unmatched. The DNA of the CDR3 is TGTGCCAGCGGGACAGGGGCAGAAGAGACCCAGTACTTC. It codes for CASGTGAEETQYF.

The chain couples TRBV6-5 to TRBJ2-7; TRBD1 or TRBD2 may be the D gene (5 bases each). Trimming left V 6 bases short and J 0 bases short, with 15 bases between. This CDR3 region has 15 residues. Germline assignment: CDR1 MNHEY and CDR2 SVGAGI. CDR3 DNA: TGTGCCAGCAGCTCTTCCGGGACGGGCTCCTACGAGCAGTACTTC. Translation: CASSSSGTGSYEQYF.

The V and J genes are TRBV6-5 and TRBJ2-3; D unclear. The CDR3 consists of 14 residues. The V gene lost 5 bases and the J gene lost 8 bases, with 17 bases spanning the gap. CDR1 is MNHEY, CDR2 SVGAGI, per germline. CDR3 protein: CASSASMGGSTQYF. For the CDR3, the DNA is TGTGCCAGCAGTGCTTCCATGGGCGGTAGTACGCAGTATTTT.

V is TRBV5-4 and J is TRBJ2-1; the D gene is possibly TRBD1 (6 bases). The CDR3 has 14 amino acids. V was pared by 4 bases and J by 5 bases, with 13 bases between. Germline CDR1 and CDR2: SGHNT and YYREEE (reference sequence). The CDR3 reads CASSHPQGHNEQFF. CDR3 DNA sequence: TGTGCCAGCAGCCACCCACAGGGACACAATGAGCAGTTCTTC. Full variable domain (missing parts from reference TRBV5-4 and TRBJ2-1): ETGVTQSPTHLIKTRGQQVTLRCSSQSGHNTVSWYQQALGQGPQFIFQYYREEENGRGNFPPRFSGLQFPNYSSELNVNALELDDSALYLCASSHPQGHNEQFFGPGTRLTVL.